Included here is one T cell receptor (beta chain) sequence, with context. The table lists this clonotype with a few counts. Which antigen it targets is not known. No quality values exist for individual bases; no much larger clone is one base distant. The sample originates from a study of T cell repertoires in cytomegalovirus infection (dated by TCRdb to the late 2010s). With respect to the entire study: Recently identified HLA-C-restricted CMV epitopes, whose presentation resists viral immunomodulation, were targeted by peptide stimulations together with well-studied HLA-B-restricted epitopes. The HLA type of each donor mattered for the analysis, because public TCR beta signatures pointed to carriage of CMV infection along with the matching HLA type. Paper-wide results and their limitations: In both this cohort and an independent roughly 400-donor cohort, the cumulative frequency of public TCR beta family members distinguished carriers of CMV infection plus the relevant HLA type. The ex vivo response was dominated by HLA-C-restricted CMV-specific TCR beta clonotypes, and the single most frequent clonotype in two of eight donors was supplied by these HLA-C-restricted clonotypes.

Per the publication, the treatment or condition label means: in vitro stimulation with specific CMV peptide epitopes to enrich CMV-specific T cells. Reads for this sample came from an Illumina HiSeq 1500. The public reads were reanalyzed by TCRdb: fastp trimming at Q25, MiXCR alignment, in-frame beta chains only. Entries are consolidated by CDR3 protein sequence, retaining the most common genes and DNA. Present in this sample are about 830,000 distinct CDR3 sequences, around a third of which were seen just once. Roughly 12% of the sample is in the top ten clones. Relative to germline, V is 6 bases shorter and J is 4 bases shorter, with 16 bases between their ends. Its CDR3 holds 14 amino acids, cysteine through valine. The entry retains the CDR3 DNA only, 42 bases that are in frame from base 1. Looking up the germline V gene yields CDR1 MNHEY and CDR2 SVGEGT.

The sequencing used cultured CD8+ T cells from PBMCs, collected from culture after CMV antigen stimulation. The TCR was taken from a human donor in good health (CMV status not recorded). Some clones in this sample may be carry-over from other donors' samples. This receptor chain uses TRBV6-2 or TRBV6-3 and TRBJ2-7, with the D call perhaps TRBD1 or TRBD2, each one matching 5 bases. The CDR3 region reads CASSLSGTGYEQYV. The DNA sequence is as follows: TGTGCCAGCAGCTTGTCAGGGACCGGTTACGAGCAGTACGTC.